What follows are 6 T cell receptor beta chains derived from one specimen sequenced in a study of blood T cell repertoires in COVID-19. Profiled with immunoSEQ multiplex PCR; TCRdb holds only in-frame clones, not every one. The table shows tens of thousands of clones, with approximately 80% occurring only once. The sample comprised peripheral blood. These receptors were taken from a man aged 55 to 69 with active or convalescent COVID-19.

This clone was detected once. J is TRBJ2-2 and V is TRBV29-1, with D possibly TRBD2 on 7 matching bases. Trimming shortened V by 6 bases and J by 2 bases, and 19 bases separated the two germline ends. The CDR3 runs 16 residues. Germline CDR1 SQVTM, CDR2 ANQGSEA. This chain's CDR3 is CSVDGGRGANTGELFF. In DNA, the CDR3 is TGCAGCGTAGACGGGGGACGGGGGGCCAACACCGGGGAGCTGTTTTTT.

The rearrangement joins TRBV11-1 to TRBJ2-7; tentatively, D is TRBD2 (6 bases). The germline CDR1 and CDR2 sequences are SGHAT and FQDESV (reference sequence). V was trimmed by 5 bases and J by 2 bases, leaving 19 bases between them. This CDR3 is 16 amino acids long. The CDR3 spells CASSPLGAGQAYEQYF. The CDR3 DNA sequence: TGTGCCAGCAGCCCCCTCGGGGCGGGGCAGGCCTACGAGCAGTACTTC.

V usage is TRBV3-1 (or the pseudogene TRBV3-2) and J usage is TRBJ2-7; maybe TRBD1 (6 bases). Trimming cost V 4 bases and J 4 bases, with 20 bases left between them. The CDR3 is 16 residues long. CDR1 is LGHDT, CDR2 YNNKEL, per germline (reference sequence). Written as DNA, the CDR3 is TGTGCCAGCAGCCGGACAGATCAAGGTCCATTGTACGAGCAGTACTTC. Translated: CASSRTDQGPLYEQYF.

This clone appeared a single time. The genes are TRBV7-2 and TRBJ2-5, with 8 bases fitting TRBD2. This CDR3 comprises 15 residues. Germline V CDR1 and CDR2: SGHTA, FQGNSA. J lost 5 bases, V lost 5 bases, and 10 bases had no gene match. CDR3 nucleotide sequence: TGTGCCAGCAGCAGGTCCGGGACTAGTCGGGAGACCCAGTACTTC. Translation gives CASSRSGTSRETQYF.

This clone has only one observation. The chain recombines TRBV5-1 with TRBJ1-2; 12 bases are a match to TRBD1. V gave up 3 bases and J gave up 4 bases; unmatched junction bases: 1. This CDR3 has 14 amino acids. The germline V gene encodes CDR1 SGHRS and CDR2 YFSETQ. CDR3 nucleotide sequence: TGCGCCAGCAGCTCGGGACAGGGGGCCTATGGCTACACCTTC. Amino acids: CASSSGQGAYGYTF.

This rearrangement joins TRBV4-3 to TRBJ2-2; TRBD2 matches 7 bases. CDR3 length: 15 amino acids. The V gene's germline CDR1 is LGHNA and CDR2 YSLEER. The V segment lost 0 bases and the J segment 7 bases; nucleotides outside the gene matches: 5. CDR3 sequence: CASSQDRGVHGELFF. CDR3 nucleotide sequence: TGCGCCAGCAGCCAAGATCGGGGGGTCCACGGGGAGCTGTTTTTT.